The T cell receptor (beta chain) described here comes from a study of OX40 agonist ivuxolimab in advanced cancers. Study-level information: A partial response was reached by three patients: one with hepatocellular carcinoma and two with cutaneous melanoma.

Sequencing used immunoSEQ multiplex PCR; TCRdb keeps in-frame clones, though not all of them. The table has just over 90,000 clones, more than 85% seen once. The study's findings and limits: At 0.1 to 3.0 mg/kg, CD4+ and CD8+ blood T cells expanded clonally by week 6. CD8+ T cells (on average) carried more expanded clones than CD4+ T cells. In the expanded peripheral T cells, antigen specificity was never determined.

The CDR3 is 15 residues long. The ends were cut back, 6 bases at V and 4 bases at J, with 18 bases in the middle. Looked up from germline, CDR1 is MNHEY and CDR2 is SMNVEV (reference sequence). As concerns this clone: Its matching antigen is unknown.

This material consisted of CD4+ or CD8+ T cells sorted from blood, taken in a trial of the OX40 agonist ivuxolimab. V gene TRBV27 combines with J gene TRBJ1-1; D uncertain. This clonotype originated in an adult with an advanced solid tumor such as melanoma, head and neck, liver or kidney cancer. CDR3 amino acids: CASSPGTNSGTEAFF. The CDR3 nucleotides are TGTGCCAGCAGCCCGGGTACTAACAGTGGCACTGAAGCTTTCTTT.